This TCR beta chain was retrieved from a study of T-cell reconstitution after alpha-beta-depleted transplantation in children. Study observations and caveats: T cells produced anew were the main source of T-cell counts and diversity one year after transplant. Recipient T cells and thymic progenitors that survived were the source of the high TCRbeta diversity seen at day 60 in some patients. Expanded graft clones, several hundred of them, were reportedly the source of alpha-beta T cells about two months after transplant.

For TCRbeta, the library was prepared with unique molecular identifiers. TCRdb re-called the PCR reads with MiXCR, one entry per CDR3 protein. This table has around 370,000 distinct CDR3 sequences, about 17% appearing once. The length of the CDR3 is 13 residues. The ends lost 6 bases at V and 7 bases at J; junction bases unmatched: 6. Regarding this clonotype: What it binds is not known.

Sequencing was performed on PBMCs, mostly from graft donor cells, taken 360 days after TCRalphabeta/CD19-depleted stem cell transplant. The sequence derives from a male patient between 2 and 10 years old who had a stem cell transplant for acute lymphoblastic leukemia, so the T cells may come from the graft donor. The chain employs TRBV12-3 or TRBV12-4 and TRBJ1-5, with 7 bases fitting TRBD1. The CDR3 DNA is TGTGCCAGCAGCCCCAGGGGGTGGCAGCCCCAGCATTTT. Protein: CASSPRGWQPQHF.